The rows below give T cell receptor beta chains drawn from one sample of a study of T cell clonotyping in hematopoietic cell transplantation. Sequencing was performed with immunoSEQ multiplex PCR; in TCRdb, only in-frame clones are kept and a portion is missing. The sample contains approximately 70,000 clones, 94% of which appear only once. The sequencing sample was made of peripheral blood mononuclear cells. The receptors here all came from a man in his fifties or sixties in good health. Some clones in this sample may be carry-over from other donors' samples. Each CDR3 is given with its conserved first and last residue. Each record gives: V gene, clone size, D gene, J gene, CDR3 DNA, CDR3 protein. The D gene is left open where the match is weak. Expanded clones are given a class, and other clones once, few, many or no size at all.

V gene: TRBV6-5
clone size: .
D gene: TRBD2
J gene: TRBJ2-7
CDR3 DNA: TGTGCCAGCAGTACGGGACTAGCGGGAGGTGGCGAGCAGTACTTC
CDR3 protein: CASSTGLAGGGEQYF

V gene: TRBV19
clone size: .
D gene: .
J gene: TRBJ2-7
CDR3 DNA: TGTGCCAGTAGACGGGCAATAGGTGGAGGCTACGAGCAGTACTTC
CDR3 protein: CASRRAIGGGYEQYF

V gene: TRBV28
clone size: .
D gene: TRBD2
J gene: TRBJ2-5
CDR3 DNA: TGTGCCAGCAGTCCGACGGGACTAGCGGGTTCCATGGAGACCCAGTACTTC
CDR3 protein: CASSPTGLAGSMETQYF

V gene: TRBV5-6
clone size: .
D gene: .
J gene: TRBJ1-1
CDR3 DNA: TGTGCCAGCAGCCTTTCGGGGGCTAGGAACACTGAAGCTTTCTTT
CDR3 protein: CASSLSGARNTEAFF

V gene: TRBV28
clone size: .
D gene: .
J gene: TRBJ2-3
CDR3 DNA: TGTGCCAGCAGTTTTGAAGGTTCTAGCACAGATACGCAGTATTTT
CDR3 protein: CASSFEGSSTDTQYF

V gene: TRBV2
clone size: .
D gene: .
J gene: TRBJ2-7
CDR3 DNA: TGTGCCAGCAGGTACAGCCCTCAGCCTTCCTACGAGCAGTACTTC
CDR3 protein: CASRYSPQPSYEQYF

V gene: TRBV6-4
clone size: medium-sized
D gene: TRBD2
J gene: TRBJ2-2
CDR3 DNA: TGTGCCAGCAGTCGGACTAGCGGGGGAACGAACACCGGGGAGCTGTTTTTT
CDR3 protein: CASSRTSGGTNTGELFF

V gene: TRBV29-1
clone size: .
D gene: .
J gene: TRBJ2-2
CDR3 DNA: TGCAGCGTTGGACAGTGGACGGGACACAACACCGGGGAGCTGTTTTTT
CDR3 protein: CSVGQWTGHNTGELFF

V gene: TRBV7-2
clone size: .
D gene: .
J gene: TRBJ2-5
CDR3 DNA: TGTGCCAGCAGCTCCCACCCCGGACGTGAGACCCAGTACTTC
CDR3 protein: CASSSHPGRETQYF

V gene: TRBV6-1
clone size: .
D gene: .
J gene: TRBJ2-7
CDR3 DNA: TGTGCCAGCAGTGAAAGGACGGACTACGAGCAGTACTTC
CDR3 protein: CASSERTDYEQYF

V gene: TRBV29-1
clone size: few
D gene: TRBD1
J gene: TRBJ2-7
CDR3 DNA: TGCAGCGTGGCAGGACAGGGCAGCTCCTACGAGCAGTACTTC
CDR3 protein: CSVAGQGSSYEQYF

V gene: TRBV5-8
clone size: .
D gene: .
J gene: TRBJ2-3
CDR3 DNA: TGTGCCAGCATGAGGGGGGCTTGGACAGATACGCAGTATTTT
CDR3 protein: CASMRGAWTDTQYF

V gene: TRBV6-5
clone size: .
D gene: TRBD1
J gene: TRBJ2-7
CDR3 DNA: TGTGCCAGCAGTACCCCGGGACAGGGGGCCTACGAGCAGTACTTC
CDR3 protein: CASSTPGQGAYEQYF

V gene: TRBV2
clone size: .
D gene: .
J gene: TRBJ2-1
CDR3 DNA: TGTGCCAGCAGTGGAAGTGGGCAGGGGTCCTACAATGAGCAGTTCTTC
CDR3 protein: CASSGSGQGSYNEQFF

V gene: TRBV19
clone size: .
D gene: TRBD1
J gene: TRBJ1-1
CDR3 DNA: TGTGCCAGTATTTCACGGACAGGGGGCGATAACACTGAAGCTTTCTTT
CDR3 protein: CASISRTGGDNTEAFF